The 13 T cell receptor beta chains presented below share a single source sample, sequenced in a study of cytomegalovirus exposure and HLA in healthy donors. Vbeta (60) and Jbeta (13) primers were used in the PCR. Produced via immunoSEQ multiplex PCR; TCRdb's table is partial and in-frame only. The table records around 150,000 clones, 75% to 85% of them present only once. The sequenced sample was PBMCs. The source is a human donor in good health.

The chain joins TRBV7-9 to TRBJ1-1; 7 bases agree with TRBD1. Germline V gene data show CDR1 as SEHNR and CDR2 as FQNEAQ (reference sequence). The length of the CDR3 is 17 residues. The ends lost 8 bases at V and 1 base at J; junction bases unmatched: 16. This CDR3 is CASRPTTKTGTNTEAFF. The CDR3, as DNA: TGTGCCAGCCGTCCGACCACCAAGACAGGGACGAACACTGAAGCTTTCTTT.

The chain couples TRBV30 to TRBJ2-7; D gene unclear. This CDR3 is 14 amino acids long. Trimming took 2 bases from V and 7 from J, leaving 18 bases between them. Germline V gene lookup returns CDR1 GTSNPN and CDR2 SVGIG (reference sequence). CDR3 nucleotides: TGTGCCTGGAGTCGATCCCGGCTCGGGTGGGAGCAGTACTTC. Its translation is CAWSRSRLGWEQYF. Full variable domain (rest looked up from reference TRBV30 and TRBJ2-7): SQTIHQWPATLVQPVGSPLSLECTVEGTSNPNLYWYRQAAGRGLQLLFYSVGIGQISSEVPQNLSASRPQDRQFILSSKKLLLSDSGFYLCAWSRSRLGWEQYFGPGTRLTVT.

The V gene is TRBV11-2, the J gene TRBJ2-7; 13 nucleotides agree with TRBD2. Germline V CDR1 and CDR2: SGHAT, FQNNGV. With 4 bases clipped from V and 3 bases from J, the junction kept 3 bases outside the gene matches. The CDR3 sequence is 15 residues long. The CDR3 protein is CASSWGLAGIYEQYF. Written as DNA, the CDR3 is TGTGCCAGCAGCTGGGGACTAGCGGGAATCTACGAGCAGTACTTC. The whole variable domain, remainder taken from reference TRBV11-2 and TRBJ2-7, is EAGVAQSPRYKIIEKRQSVAFWCNPISGHATLYWYQQILGQGPKLLIQFQNNGVVDDSQLPKDRFSAERLKGVDSTLKIQPAKLEDSAVYLCASSWGLAGIYEQYFGPGTRLTVT.

The V gene is TRBV5-6, the J gene TRBJ2-5, with 9 bases that match TRBD1. The CDR3 sequence is 15 residues long. V lost 2 bases, J lost 5 bases, and 7 bases stayed unmatched. Looked up from germline, CDR1 is SGHDT and CDR2 is YYEEEE. The CDR3 here is CASSFPGTGLETQYF. The CDR3 nucleotides read TGTGCCAGCAGCTTCCCCGGGACAGGGCTGGAGACCCAGTACTTC.

V and J are TRBV11-2 and TRBJ2-7, with TRBD2 matching over 8 bases. Germline V gene lookup returns CDR1 SGHAT and CDR2 FQNNGV. CDR3 length: 16 residues. The J segment lost 5 bases and the V segment lost 7 bases, leaving 16 bases of the junction unmatched. Written as DNA, the CDR3 is TGTGCCAGCATCCCTCAAGCCCGGGGGGGTTTCGACGAGCAGTACTTC. It yields the protein CASIPQARGGFDEQYF.

As concerns this clone: The junction departs from germline at one end; a sequencing error may be responsible. The CDR3 DNA reads TGTGCCAGCAGCGATGGACTAGCGAAGAGGGGGATTTTCTTC. Amino acid sequence: CASSDGLAKRGIFF. The rearrangement uses TRBV5-4 and TRBJ2-7, with TRBD2 identical over 9 bases. CDR1 and CDR2 (germline): SGHNT, YYREEE (reference sequence). The length of the CDR3 is 14 residues. Full variable domain (outside the CDR3, taken from reference TRBV5-4 and TRBJ2-7): ETGVTQSPTHLIKTRGQQVTLRCSSQSGHNTVSWYQQALGQGPQFIFQYYREEENGRGNFPPRFSGLQFPNYSSELNVNALELDDSALYLCASSDGLAKRGIFFGPGTRLTVT.

This clone has more than one count but fewer than ten. The rearrangement links TRBV7-9 to TRBJ2-1, with D maybe TRBD1 (6 bases). This CDR3 contains 16 residues. Germline V gene sequence: CDR1 SEHNR, CDR2 FQNEAQ (reference sequence). V gave up 7 bases and J gave up 3 bases, with 19 bases separating them. The CDR3 sequence: CASMNREAFGYNEQFF. CDR3 in DNA: TGTGCCAGCATGAACAGGGAAGCGTTTGGCTACAATGAGCAGTTCTTC.

CDR3 in DNA: TGTGCCAGCAGCTTACTAGCCTACGAGCAGTACTTC. Encoded protein: CASSLLAYEQYF. The chain uses TRBV7-2 and TRBJ2-7; D call uncertain. Germline V gene lookup returns CDR1 SGHTA and CDR2 FQGNSA. Trimming left V 2 bases short and J 2 bases short, with 4 bases between. This CDR3 is built from 12 residues. Filled out from reference TRBV7-2 and TRBJ2-7, the complete variable domain reads GAGVSQSPSNKVTEKGKDVELRCDPISGHTALYWYRQSLGQGLEFLIYFQGNSAPDKSGLPSDRFSAERTGGSVSTLTIQRTQQEDSAVYLCASSLLAYEQYFGPGTRLTVT.

This chain uses TRBV7-9 with TRBJ2-1; D is ambiguous. From germline, CDR1 is SEHNR and CDR2 FQNEAQ (reference sequence). V lost 4 bases, J lost 10 bases, and 8 bases lay in between. This CDR3 has 11 residues. CDR3 in amino acids: CASSYDTEQFF. Written as DNA, the CDR3 is TGTGCCAGCAGCTATGACACCGAGCAGTTCTTC.

The V and J genes are TRBV27 and TRBJ2-7, with 7 bases aligning to TRBD1. The V and J ends lost 5 bases and 2 bases, in that order; junction bases with no gene match: 6. Per the germline V gene, CDR1 is MNHEY and CDR2 is SMNVEV (reference sequence). This CDR3 contains 14 residues. DNA for the CDR3: TGTGCCAGCAGTAGATCCGGGACAGCCTACGAGCAGTACTTC. Encoded protein: CASSRSGTAYEQYF.

The genes are TRBV27 and TRBJ1-5, with a tentative D call TRBD1 (6 bases). Germline assignment: CDR1 MNHEY and CDR2 SMNVEV (reference sequence). The V gene lost 1 base and the J gene lost 4 bases, with 11 bases spanning the gap. The CDR3 is 15 residues long. DNA for the CDR3: TGTGCCAGCAGTTTATGGGGGCAGGGGAATCAGCCCCAGCATTTT. It codes for CASSLWGQGNQPQHF.

In its sample, this clone was seen once. The J gene is TRBJ1-2, the V gene TRBV25-1; possible D gene TRBD1, 5 bases. CDR1 MGHDK and CDR2 SYGVNS come from the germline V gene. The CDR3 loop spans 14 amino acids. The V gene lost 0 bases and the J gene lost 5 bases, with 10 bases spanning the gap. CDR3 sequence (DNA): TGTGCCAGCAGTGAATATAGACAGACATATGGCTACACCTTC. Translation gives CASSEYRQTYGYTF.

The table lists this clone with a few counts. The CDR3 DNA reads as TGTGCCAGCAGTTACAACGCGGGACCTAACTCCTACGAGCAGTACTTC. This translates into CASSYNAGPNSYEQYF. J is TRBJ2-7 and V is TRBV6-5, with D maybe TRBD2 (6 bases). The CDR3 covers 16 residues. Germline V gene lookup returns CDR1 MNHEY and CDR2 SVGAGI. V dropped 2 bases and J dropped 0 bases, with 14 bases sitting between them.